The sequence of this T cell receptor beta chain was determined in a study of CD8 T cells in Susac syndrome (dated by TCRdb to about 2019). Concerning the study at large: Among the Susac syndrome patients who were sequenced, clinically active disease was present in more than five and clinical remission was observed in under ten. At blood withdrawal, Susac syndrome patients were therapy-naive, treated with corticosteroids (with IVIg additionally given to some), or treated with IVIg alone. Repertoire sequencing was used to test whether CD8+ T cell activation and differentiation in Susac syndrome was antigen driven. Findings and caveats that apply to the study as a whole: In patients with Susac syndrome, the CD4+ T cell repertoire showed no detectable clonal expansion. The study acknowledged that relatively few individuals were included in the TCR sequencing and HLA analysis.

The CDR3, cysteine through phenylalanine, is 17 amino acids long. The kept DNA is CDR3 alone, 51 bases in frame from the first base. V is cut back by 5 bases and J by 5 bases, with 14 bases in the junction unmatched. Peripheral blood CD8+ and CD4+ T cells from healthy donors, Susac syndrome patients and multiple sclerosis patients were profiled using high-throughput TCR beta sequencing. Susac syndrome patients met recently defined diagnostic criteria for definite or probable disease. Bulk CD8+ and CD4+ T cells were purified by magnetic negative isolation, whereas CD8+ TEMRA cells were enriched by FACS. Blood was drawn into EDTA tubes, processed within 24 hours, and PBMCs were isolated by density gradient centrifugation. PBMCs intended for TCR sequencing were frozen in liquid nitrogen and were later thawed in a 37 degrees C water bath. Purity of sorted or isolated CD4+, CD8+ and CD8+ TEMRA cells was at least 90%.

RNA was extracted with the RNeasy kit and roughly 0.5 to 1 ug was reverse transcribed using random hexamers. The immunoSEQ multiplex PCR assay, covering 54 Vbeta and 13 Jbeta segments, was used to amplify TCR beta CDR3 regions. Bias from PCR amplification was corrected by using a synthetic template baseline for primer optimization and for computational correction. The study's own analysis went as follows. Reads were annotated to V, D and J genes according to IMGT and were analyzed with immunoSEQ Analyzer, with only productive sequences retained. Clonality was computed as one minus Shannon entropy normalized by log2 of the number of productive unique sequences. Public and private clones were assessed among the 100 most prevalent clones of each patient and control. Clones were defined as Susac-specific if absent from the healthy and MS cohorts, from 900 to 1,200 published viral clones and from other ImmuneACCESS disease sequences. TCRdb passed the public sequencing reads through fastp at Q25 and MiXCR, retaining productive beta sequences. Each CDR3 protein appears once, grouped with its most common genes and DNA. None of the V and J calls come from the authors' own analysis; TCRdb made them. The sample table records around 230,000 distinct CDR3 sequences; 90% to 96% of these occur just once. The ten most abundant clones make up approximately 0.094% of the sample.

Concerning this clonotype: This clone's antigen is unknown. The record has no base qualities; no much larger clone is one base away.

This TCR was sampled from a human donor with Susac syndrome. The sample was CD4+ T cells from PBMCs. The V gene is TRBV12-3 or TRBV12-4 and the J gene is TRBJ1-5; TRBD1 aligns with 8 central bases. The DNA sequence follows: TGTGCCAGCAGTCTAAGGACAGGGTTGAATCGCGATCAGCCCCAGCATTTT. It translates to CASSLRTGLNRDQPQHF.